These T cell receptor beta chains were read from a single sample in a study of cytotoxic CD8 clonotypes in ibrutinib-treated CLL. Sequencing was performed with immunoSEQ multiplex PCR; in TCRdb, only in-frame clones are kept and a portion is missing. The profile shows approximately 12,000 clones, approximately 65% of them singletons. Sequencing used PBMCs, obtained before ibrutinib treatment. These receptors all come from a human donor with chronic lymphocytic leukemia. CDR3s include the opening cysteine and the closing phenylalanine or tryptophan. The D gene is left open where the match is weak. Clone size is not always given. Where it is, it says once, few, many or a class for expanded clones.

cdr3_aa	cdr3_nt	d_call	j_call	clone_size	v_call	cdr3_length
CASSEADEAFF	TGTGCCAGCAGTGAAGCCGATGAAGCTTTCTTT	.	TRBJ1-1	.	TRBV9	11
CASRDTGWDEKLFF	TGTGCCAGCAGGGATACGGGGTGGGATGAAAAACTGTTTTTT	.	TRBJ1-4	.	TRBV6-5	14
CASRKSGGPYEQYF	TGTGCCAGCAGAAAGAGCGGGGGGCCCTACGAGCAGTACTTC	TRBD2	TRBJ2-7	.	TRBV28	14
CASTPEGTGSLKLFF	TGTGCCAGCACCCCCGAGGGGACAGGGAGTTTAAAACTGTTTTTT	TRBD1	TRBJ1-4	.	TRBV28	15
CASSLGSGGYEQYF	TGTGCCAGCAGCTTGGGGTCCGGCGGATACGAGCAGTACTTC	.	TRBJ2-7	.	TRBV7-9	14
CASSDGTGLNTEAFF	TGTGCCAGCAGTGATGGGACCGGCCTGAACACTGAAGCTTTCTTT	.	TRBJ1-1	few	TRBV6-1	15
CATRGGELFF	TGTGCCACCCGCGGCGGGGAGCTGTTTTTT	.	TRBJ2-2	.	TRBV7-2	10
CASSYTGTGDVEAFF	TGTGCCAGCAGCTACACCGGGACAGGGGATGTTGAAGCTTTCTTT	TRBD1	TRBJ1-1	few	TRBV7-2	15
CATGQGVSTLHF	TGTGCCACCGGTCAGGGAGTCTCCACCCTCCACTTT	.	TRBJ1-6	.	TRBV28	12
CASSAPGQSYEQYF	TGTGCCAGCAGTGCCCCCGGACAGTCCTACGAGCAGTACTTC	.	TRBJ2-7	.	TRBV28	14
CSLREGGVNTEAFF	TGCAGTTTAAGGGAGGGCGGGGTGAACACTGAAGCTTTCTTT	.	TRBJ1-1	.	TRBV29-1	14
CSVEDLRGNTIYF	TGCAGCGTTGAAGATCTTCGTGGAAACACCATATATTTT	.	TRBJ1-3	few	TRBV29-1	13
CASSLSKVEGNTIYF	TGTGCCAGCAGCTTATCAAAGGTGGAAGGAAACACCATATATTTT	.	TRBJ1-3	.	TRBV7-2	15
CASSSSTGISYEQYF	TGTGCCAGCAGTTCCTCCACCGGGATATCCTACGAGCAGTACTTC	.	TRBJ2-7	.	TRBV28	15
CAWSVPPPGRDSPLHF	TGTGCCTGGAGTGTACCCCCCCCGGGTCGGGATTCACCCCTCCACTTT	.	TRBJ1-6	.	TRBV30	16
CAWRATVNTEAFF	TGTGCCTGGAGGGCCACAGTTAACACTGAAGCTTTCTTT	.	TRBJ1-1	.	TRBV30	13
CASSLEGTRGAGELFF	TGTGCCAGCAGCTTAGAGGGGACTAGAGGAGCCGGGGAGCTGTTTTTT	TRBD2	TRBJ2-2	.	TRBV7-9	16
CAWSATRTGGEQYF	TGTGCCTGGAGCGCTACCAGGACAGGGGGCGAGCAGTACTTC	TRBD1	TRBJ2-7	once	TRBV30	14
CASSLPTGFYGYTF	TGTGCCAGCAGCCTACCGACAGGGTTTTATGGCTACACCTTC	TRBD1	TRBJ1-2	.	TRBV7-2	14
CASSRSTGLNYGYTF	TGTGCCAGCAGCCGCTCGACAGGGCTTAACTATGGCTACACCTTC	TRBD1	TRBJ1-2	.	TRBV6-5	15